The present TCR beta chain was sequenced within a study of CD8 T cells in ankylosing spondylitis. Quantitative 5'-RACE with molecular barcodes produced the TCR beta libraries. TCRdb itself ran the 5' RACE reads through MiXCR, one entry per CDR3 protein. The table has about 220,000 distinct CDR3 sequences, over 9.5% seen once. Germline V lookup: CDR1 SGHDN, CDR2 FVKESK. CDR3 size: 15 residues. With 2 bases clipped from V and 2 bases from J, the junction kept 3 bases outside the gene matches. Study-wide findings and caveats: Roughly 8 highly homologous variants made up a TCR beta motif that seemed to typify ankylosing spondylitis blood. Clones linked to the disease showed a CD8+ phenotype. They occurred at relatively low frequencies in peripheral blood.

Points on this clonotype: Its antigen is unknown.

This rearrangement joins TRBV14 to TRBJ1-3; 7 bases are shared with TRBD1. The sequenced sample consisted of blood, either unsorted or a sorted T cell fraction (not recorded which). This sequence originates from a male donor with ankylosing spondylitis or in good health (not recorded which). CDR3 sequence (DNA): TGTGCCAGCAGCCAAACACAGGGGCCTGGAAACACCATATATTTT. Protein: CASSQTQGPGNTIYF.